This record looks at one T cell receptor beta chain sequence and its context. The data stem from a study of blood T cell repertoires in COVID-19. Study information: Researchers got acute and convalescent COVID-19 samples from the United States, Italy and Spain.

Trimming stripped 3 bases from V and 1 base from J, with 12 bases between. The CDR3 sequence is 16 residues long. Germline loops: CDR1 LNHNV, CDR2 YYDKDF (reference sequence). Recruited during active infection, patients (from Seattle) were subsequently followed longitudinally. Per the original methods: Cell counts per sample came from amplifying reference gene primers. Data came from immunoSEQ multiplex PCR; TCRdb stores just in-frame clones and leaves some out. V and J calls and clone size come straight from that table; D and trimming were deduced from the DNA. The sample lists roughly 80,000 clones, 91% occurring once.

Sequencing was performed on peripheral blood. V gene TRBV15 combines with J gene TRBJ2-2; D is perhaps TRBD2 (5 bases). The TCR comes from a man aged 45-65 years with COVID-19, enrolled during active disease. Here the CDR3 reads CATSSLGRGNTGELFF. In DNA, the CDR3 is TGTGCCACCAGCAGCCTGGGTCGGGGGAACACCGGGGAGCTGTTTTTT. Complete variable domain (other parts from reference TRBV15 and TRBJ2-2): DAMVIQNPRYQVTQFGKPVTLSCSQTLNHNVMYWYQQKSSQAPKLLFHYYDKDFNNEADTPDNFQSRRPNTSFCFLDIRSPGLGDTAMYLCATSSLGRGNTGELFFGEGSRLTVL.